These T cell receptor beta chains were read from a single sample in a study of blood T cell repertoires in COVID-19. Sequencing was performed with immunoSEQ multiplex PCR; in TCRdb, only in-frame clones are kept and a portion is missing. The sample includes roughly 150,000 clones, about 88% seen only once; the top ten take around 5%. The specimen was peripheral blood. These receptors originate from a woman aged 45-65 years with COVID-19, enrolled during active disease. Both conserved end residues are part of each CDR3. Fields, in order: J gene, V gene, D gene, clone size, CDR3 protein, CDR3 DNA. The D gene is left open where the match is weak. A row's size may be missing; if present it is once, few, many or a size class.

j_call: TRBJ2-7
v_call: TRBV6-5
d_call: NA
clone_size: NA
cdr3_aa: CASSYGQGSYEQYF
cdr3_nt: TGTGCCAGCAGTTACGGGCAGGGGAGCTACGAGCAGTACTTC

j_call: TRBJ1-2
v_call: TRBV4-1
d_call: NA
clone_size: NA
cdr3_aa: CASSHDIGVDYGYTF
cdr3_nt: TGCGCCAGCAGCCATGACATCGGGGTAGACTATGGCTACACCTTC

j_call: TRBJ1-3
v_call: TRBV3-1/TRBV3-2
d_call: NA
clone_size: NA
cdr3_aa: CASSQVLGNTIYF
cdr3_nt: TGTGCCAGCAGCCAAGTTCTGGGAAACACCATATATTTT

j_call: TRBJ1-1
v_call: TRBV4-2
d_call: NA
clone_size: NA
cdr3_aa: CASSQEGLFGGSGTEAFF
cdr3_nt: TGTGCCAGCAGCCAAGAAGGTCTTTTCGGGGGGAGCGGCACTGAAGCTTTCTTT

j_call: TRBJ1-4
v_call: TRBV15
d_call: NA
clone_size: NA
cdr3_aa: CATSSRTDSPFF
cdr3_nt: TGTGCCACCAGCAGTCGGACAGACTCGCCGTTTTTT

j_call: TRBJ2-3
v_call: TRBV28
d_call: TRBD1
clone_size: NA
cdr3_aa: CASSPGGRGTDTQYF
cdr3_nt: TGTGCCAGCAGTCCAGGGGGCCGGGGCACAGATACGCAGTATTTT

j_call: TRBJ2-7
v_call: TRBV19
d_call: NA
clone_size: NA
cdr3_aa: CATSGFHEQYF
cdr3_nt: TGTGCCACCTCAGGGTTCCACGAGCAGTACTTC

j_call: TRBJ2-1
v_call: TRBV7-8
d_call: NA
clone_size: NA
cdr3_aa: CASSSGSGEQFF
cdr3_nt: TGTGCCAGCAGCTCGGGGTCAGGTGAGCAGTTCTTC

j_call: TRBJ1-2
v_call: TRBV6-5
d_call: NA
clone_size: NA
cdr3_aa: CASPPEGRIYGYTF
cdr3_nt: TGTGCCAGCCCCCCCGAGGGTCGGATCTATGGCTACACCTTC

j_call: TRBJ1-5
v_call: TRBV4-1
d_call: NA
clone_size: once
cdr3_aa: CASSQLTGTLNQPQHF
cdr3_nt: TGCGCCAGCAGCCAGCTGACTGGGACACTGAATCAGCCCCAGCATTTT

j_call: TRBJ2-1
v_call: TRBV7-3
d_call: NA
clone_size: NA
cdr3_aa: CASSLREGRNEQFF
cdr3_nt: TGTGCCAGCAGCTTACGGGAAGGGAGGAATGAGCAGTTCTTC

j_call: TRBJ2-3
v_call: TRBV7-8
d_call: TRBD2
clone_size: once
cdr3_aa: CASSPGQRGVTDTQYF
cdr3_nt: TGTGCCAGCAGCCCAGGCCAGCGGGGGGTCACAGATACGCAGTATTTT

j_call: TRBJ1-1
v_call: TRBV10-3
d_call: NA
clone_size: NA
cdr3_aa: CAARGGTEAFF
cdr3_nt: TGTGCCGCTAGGGGTGGCACTGAAGCTTTCTTT

j_call: TRBJ1-4
v_call: TRBV4-1
d_call: TRBD1
clone_size: NA
cdr3_aa: CASSQVGGQGIQKLFF
cdr3_nt: TGCGCCAGCAGCCAAGTCGGGGGACAGGGCATACAAAAACTGTTTTTT

j_call: TRBJ1-6
v_call: TRBV9
d_call: NA
clone_size: few
cdr3_aa: CASSSDNSPLHF
cdr3_nt: TGTGCCAGCAGTAGTGATAATTCACCCCTCCACTTT

j_call: TRBJ2-7
v_call: TRBV27
d_call: TRBD1
clone_size: NA
cdr3_aa: CASRRTGSYEQYF
cdr3_nt: TGTGCCAGCAGACGGACAGGATCCTACGAGCAGTACTTC

j_call: TRBJ2-1
v_call: TRBV28
d_call: TRBD2
clone_size: NA
cdr3_aa: CASLAGGGATNEQFF
cdr3_nt: TGTGCCAGCCTCGCCGGCGGGGGGGCAACCAATGAGCAGTTCTTC

j_call: TRBJ2-3
v_call: TRBV5-8
d_call: TRBD2
clone_size: NA
cdr3_aa: CASSLGHSGGASTDTQYF
cdr3_nt: TGTGCCAGCAGCTTGGGCCATAGCGGGGGGGCTAGCACAGATACGCAGTATTTT

j_call: TRBJ1-6
v_call: TRBV6-5
d_call: NA
clone_size: NA
cdr3_aa: CASSYVQLNSPLHF
cdr3_nt: TGTGCCAGCAGTTACGTACAGCTCAATTCACCCCTCCACTTT

j_call: TRBJ1-3
v_call: TRBV3-1/TRBV3-2
d_call: NA
clone_size: NA
cdr3_aa: CASSLDGTSGNTIYF
cdr3_nt: TGTGCCAGCAGTCTAGACGGTACCTCTGGAAACACCATATATTTT

j_call: TRBJ2-5
v_call: TRBV18
d_call: NA
clone_size: NA
cdr3_aa: CASSPPGGRGARETQYF
cdr3_nt: TGTGCCAGCTCACCACCGGGGGGAAGGGGCGCACGGGAGACCCAGTACTTC

j_call: TRBJ1-3
v_call: TRBV25-1
d_call: NA
clone_size: NA
cdr3_aa: CASSELGGNAGNTIYF
cdr3_nt: TGTGCCAGCAGTGAATTGGGGGGGAACGCTGGAAACACCATATATTTT

j_call: TRBJ2-5
v_call: TRBV28
d_call: TRBD2
clone_size: NA
cdr3_aa: CASSFRGGADQETQYF
cdr3_nt: TGTGCCAGCAGTTTCCGCGGGGGGGCCGACCAAGAGACCCAGTACTTC

j_call: TRBJ1-5
v_call: TRBV28
d_call: NA
clone_size: NA
cdr3_aa: CASSFNQPQHF
cdr3_nt: TGTGCCAGCAGCTTCAATCAGCCCCAGCATTTT

j_call: TRBJ2-7
v_call: TRBV7-9
d_call: NA
clone_size: NA
cdr3_aa: CASSTDMQASSYEQYF
cdr3_nt: TGTGCCAGCAGCACCGACATGCAGGCGAGCTCCTACGAGCAGTACTTC

j_call: TRBJ2-1
v_call: TRBV6-4
d_call: TRBD2
clone_size: NA
cdr3_aa: CASSDSDGTSICHEQFF
cdr3_nt: TGTGCCAGCAGTGACTCAGATGGGACTAGCATTTGCCATGAGCAGTTCTTC

j_call: TRBJ1-6
v_call: TRBV10-3
d_call: TRBD1
clone_size: NA
cdr3_aa: CAISVGTGNDNSPLHF
cdr3_nt: TGTGCCATCAGTGTAGGGACAGGGAACGATAATTCACCCCTCCACTTT

j_call: TRBJ2-2
v_call: TRBV14
d_call: TRBD1
clone_size: NA
cdr3_aa: CASSQDSGQGPKGSGTGELFF
cdr3_nt: TGTGCCAGCAGCCAAGATTCAGGACAGGGACCCAAGGGATCCGGCACCGGGGAGCTGTTTTTT

j_call: TRBJ1-2
v_call: TRBV19
d_call: NA
clone_size: NA
cdr3_aa: CASSIERGSNYGYTF
cdr3_nt: TGTGCCAGTAGTATAGAAAGGGGATCCAACTATGGCTACACCTTC